This T cell receptor (beta chain) emerged from a study of T cell responses to AZD1222 COVID-19 vaccine. Whole-study findings and limits: The study found Spike-specific TCR breadth and depth rose after two AZD1222 doses. The span of vaccine-associated CD4 TCRs extended across spike, with dominance at 160-218 and 743-854. Every sample of the repertoires postdated the peak T cell response.

As concerns this clone: Its antigen is currently unknown.

Trimming pared 3 bases from V and 5 bases from J, leaving 12 bases between. Per germline, CDR1 LGHNA and CDR2 YSLEER. This CDR3 is 14 amino acids long. Some clones are missing from TCRdb's copy, which holds only in-frame ones; the method was immunoSEQ multiplex PCR. The repertoire consists of 120,000 or so clones, with roughly 82% occurring once and the leading ten covering around 27%. This sample comprised peripheral blood, obtained 28 days after the second AZD1222 dose. This TCR was recovered from an adult who received the AZD1222 COVID-19 vaccine. The chain links TRBV4-3 to TRBJ2-3, with D tentatively TRBD1 (5 bases). The CDR3 DNA sequence: TGCGCCAGCAGCCACAGCAGGGCTCAAGATACGCAGTATTTT. This gives the protein CASSHSRAQDTQYF.